Sequencing of this T cell receptor beta chain was carried out in a study of cytomegalovirus exposure and HLA in healthy donors. In the case of this clone: The antigen remains undetermined.

PCR used 60 Vbeta primers and 13 Jbeta primers. Repertoires were generated with immunoSEQ multiplex PCR, while TCRdb's copy carries only in-frame clones and drops some. The sample consists of 150,000 to 200,000 clones, 60% to 85% of them appearing once. Study-level results: For TCR beta chains, V- and J-gene trimming was later linked to a missense DCLRE1C variant. An analysis was carried out at a later point. It showed that HLA-associated TCR beta chains were more clonally expanded than equally common non-associated chains.

Sequences were obtained from PBMCs. The sequence derives from a middle-aged woman in good health and CMV-seronegative.

CDR3 sequence: CASSPRSLAATGELFF. The DNA for the CDR3 is TGTGCCAGCAGCCCCAGATCACTAGCGGCCACCGGGGAGCTGTTTTTT. The V and J genes are TRBV9 and TRBJ2-2, with 8 bases that match TRBD2. The CDR3 contains 16 residues. In germline, CDR1 is SGDLS, CDR2 YYNGEE. With V trimmed by 4 bases and J by 4 bases, 9 bases remained unmatched.